This TCR beta chain was obtained from a study of blood T cell repertoires in COVID-19. Turning to the study itself: Samples representing acute and convalescent COVID-19 were sourced from the United States, Italy and Spain. The analysed material was cDNA or gDNA that came from T cells, B-cell-depleted T cells, or PBMCs.

Original data processing: The assay estimated nucleated cells by amplifying reference gene primers. Produced via immunoSEQ multiplex PCR; TCRdb's table is partial and in-frame only. V and J calls and clone size are as listed in that table; D and trimming were resolved from the DNA. This table holds 60,000 or so clones, around four fifths found once. V was pared by 5 bases and J by 0 bases, with 8 bases between. Germline CDR1 MNHEY, CDR2 SMNVEV (reference sequence). The CDR3 totals 13 residues. Sequenced material: peripheral blood. The sequence came from a man older than 75 with acute or convalescent COVID-19. The V and J genes are TRBV27 and TRBJ2-7; no definite D call. The CDR3 loop is CASSPLGSYEQYF. The CDR3 nucleotides are TGTGCCAGCAGTCCCCTCGGCTCCTACGAGCAGTACTTC.